The rows below give T cell receptor beta chains drawn from one sample of a study of STAT5B mutations in CD4+ large granular lymphocyte leukemia. Sequencing used immunoSEQ multiplex PCR; TCRdb keeps in-frame clones, though not all of them. Seen here are about 36,000 clones, roughly 76% observed once, and the top ten hold approximately 2%. Material: CD4+ T cells from blood buffy coats. The receptors were gathered from a human donor in good health. Both conserved end residues are part of each CDR3. A D gene is named only where the DNA matches it firmly. Clone size is not always given. Where it is, it says once, few, many or a class for expanded clones.

>NA|TRBV5-6|TRBJ1-2|NA
TGTGCCAGCAGCACAGCTCCAGTCGACTATGGCTACACCTTC
CASSTAPVDYGYTF
>TRBD1|TRBV28|TRBJ1-5|once
TGTGCCAGCAGTTTGACCGGGACAGGGCCCTTCTCTAGCAATCAGCCCCAGCATTTT
CASSLTGTGPFSSNQPQHF
>TRBD2|TRBV29-1|TRBJ2-1|NA
TGCAGCGTTGGCCCGAATAGCGGGGTGGGGAGTGAGCAGTTCTTC
CSVGPNSGVGSEQFF
>TRBD2|TRBV7-8|TRBJ2-7|NA
TGTGCCAGCAGCCCCCGGGTAGCGGGAGGGAACTCCTACGAGCAGTACTTC
CASSPRVAGGNSYEQYF
>TRBD1|TRBV2|TRBJ1-1|NA
TGTGCCAGCAGTGATGAACAGGGGTACACTGAAGCCTTCTTT
CASSDEQGYTEAFF
>TRBD1|TRBV7-2|TRBJ1-4|few
TGTGCCAGCAGCCGAGATAGGACAGGGAAGCTGTTTTTT
CASSRDRTGKLFF
>NA|TRBV5-6|TRBJ2-7|few
TGTGCCAGCAGCGACCTCCGGCAGGGGCGTGTAGACGAGCAGTACTTC
CASSDLRQGRVDEQYF
>NA|TRBV19|TRBJ2-1|NA
TGTGCCAGTAGTAGACTGGGGGGCCCCTACAATGAGCAGTTCTTC
CASSRLGGPYNEQFF
>NA|TRBV13|TRBJ1-1|NA
TGTGCCAGCAGCCGAAGGGGAGGGGTGAACACTGAAGCTTTCTTT
CASSRRGGVNTEAFF
>TRBD2|TRBV18|TRBJ2-7|once
TGTGCCAGCTCACTAAGGGTGACGAGCCTAGCGGGAGATATAGGGCCCAGCGAGCAGTACTTC
CASSLRVTSLAGDIGPSEQYF
>NA|TRBV6-1|TRBJ2-7|NA
TGTGCCGGAGTATCCACAGGGAAATCTGACGAGCAGTACTTC
CAGVSTGKSDEQYF
>NA|TRBV7-8|TRBJ1-2|NA
TGTGCCAGCAGCTTAGGTCCGGGAACCCTAAACTATGGCTACACCTTC
CASSLGPGTLNYGYTF
>NA|TRBV9|TRBJ2-2|NA
TGTGCCAGCAGCCCGTCGGGCACGGGCACCGGGGAGCTGTTTTTT
CASSPSGTGTGELFF
>NA|TRBV10-1|TRBJ1-1|NA
TGCGCCAGCAGTTCAGGGTGGAGCACTGAAGCTTTCTTT
CASSSGWSTEAFF
>TRBD1|TRBV7-2|TRBJ2-7|NA
TGTGCCAGCAGCCCCGGGACAGGGCGGGGAAGGTCCTACGAGCAGTACTTC
CASSPGTGRGRSYEQYF
>NA|TRBV19|TRBJ2-2|NA
TGTGCCAGTAGCCCGTTCGGGGCGATGGTCACCGGGGAGCTGTTTTTT
CASSPFGAMVTGELFF
>NA|TRBV6-5|TRBJ1-1|few
TGTGCCAGCAGTTACATCAGGGCGACGGACACTGAAGCTTTCTTT
CASSYIRATDTEAFF
>NA|TRBV5-1|TRBJ1-1|NA
TGCGCCAGCAGCTCGGGGGATGAGGCTGATGAAGCTTTCTTT
CASSSGDEADEAFF
>NA|TRBV9|TRBJ2-1|NA
TGTGCCAGCAGTGCCCAAGCGCCCTCCTACAATGAGCAGTTCTTC
CASSAQAPSYNEQFF
>TRBD1|TRBV6-1|TRBJ2-7|NA
TGTGCCAGCAGTGATTTGCGGACAGGGGGCGTCGGCTACGAGCAGTACTTC
CASSDLRTGGVGYEQYF
>NA|TRBV19|TRBJ1-1|NA
TGTGCCAGTAGTCCCGATCGGGGTTGGACTGAAGCTTTCTTT
CASSPDRGWTEAFF
>NA|TRBV5-1|TRBJ1-5|NA
TGCGCCAGCAGCTCCGACAGTAATCAGCCCCAGCATTTT
CASSSDSNQPQHF
>TRBD1|TRBV11-2|TRBJ2-3|once
TGTGCCAGCAGCTTAGTAGGATCAGGGGGAAGCACAGATACGCAGTATTTT
CASSLVGSGGSTDTQYF
>TRBD2|TRBV4-2|TRBJ2-5|NA
TGTGCCAGCAGCCCCCTAGCGGGGGCCGGGGAGACCCAGTACTTC
CASSPLAGAGETQYF
>TRBD1|TRBV27|TRBJ1-1|NA
TGTGCCAGTAGGGTTGGGACAGGGGATCCTCAAGTCACTGAAGCTTTCTTT
CASRVGTGDPQVTEAFF
>TRBD2|TRBV10-2|TRBJ2-5|NA
TGCGCCAGCAGGCGACTAGCGGGGCCGCGGGGGGGGGAGACCCAGTACTTC
CASRRLAGPRGGETQYF
>NA|TRBV19|TRBJ2-5|NA
TGTGCCAGTAACAAGGACGGTGCAGAGACCCAGTACTTC
CASNKDGAETQYF
>NA|TRBV5-4|TRBJ1-5|NA
TGTGCCAGCAGCTTTAAATCAGGGGACGGTAGCAATCAGCCCCAGCATTTT
CASSFKSGDGSNQPQHF
>TRBD1|TRBV6-5|TRBJ2-7|NA
TGTGCCAGCAGTCCCGGACAGGGGTCCTACGAGCAGTACTTC
CASSPGQGSYEQYF
>NA|TRBV19|TRBJ1-5|NA
TGTGCCAGTAGCTCACAGGGAACGGGTCAGCCCCAGCATTTT
CASSSQGTGQPQHF
>TRBD2|TRBV25-1|TRBJ2-3|once
TGTGCCAGCGGTTTAGCGGGGGGGCTGGGATATACGCAGTATTTT
CASGLAGGLGYTQYF
>TRBD2|TRBV30|TRBJ2-7|NA
TGTGCCTGGAGTGTAGCTCTAGCGGGAGGAGAGCAGTACTTC
CAWSVALAGGEQYF
>TRBD2|TRBV9|TRBJ2-1|few
TGTGCCAGCAGCGTAGAACTAGCGGGCCCGTGGGATGAGCAGTTCTTC
CASSVELAGPWDEQFF
>NA|TRBV9|TRBJ2-1|NA
TGTGCCAGCAGCGTAGATGGCTTCAATGAGCAGTTCTTC
CASSVDGFNEQFF
>TRBD2|TRBV6-1|TRBJ2-1|few
TGTGCCAGCAGTGCACTAGCGGCGGGGGACTACAATGAGCAGTTCTTC
CASSALAAGDYNEQFF
>NA|TRBV5-4|TRBJ1-5|NA
TGTGCCAGCAGCCAGTCCGGTTCGGGCAATCAGCCCCAGCATTTT
CASSQSGSGNQPQHF
>NA|TRBV11-3|TRBJ1-1|few
TGTGCCACCTCACAAGGATTGAACACTGAAGCTTTCTTT
CATSQGLNTEAFF
>NA|TRBV11-2|TRBJ2-7|NA
TGTGCCAGCAGCACCATCCAGGGGGAGCAGTACTTC
CASSTIQGEQYF
>TRBD2|TRBV7-8|TRBJ2-3|once
TGTGCCAGCAGCTTCTCCACTAGCGGGGGGGCAGATACGCAGTATTTT
CASSFSTSGGADTQYF
>NA|TRBV6-5|TRBJ2-2|NA
TGTGCCAGCAGTTACTCCCAGCTAGGCACCGGGGAGCTGTTTTTT
CASSYSQLGTGELFF
>TRBD1|TRBV7-9|TRBJ1-4|NA
TGTGCCAGCAGCTTACTTGGACAGGGAGGCAGAGAAAAACTGTTTTTT
CASSLLGQGGREKLFF
>NA|TRBV7-2|TRBJ2-7|NA
TGTGCCAGCAGCCGAGCTGATGGCGAGCAGTACTTC
CASSRADGEQYF
>TRBD2|TRBV11-2|TRBJ2-7|NA
TGTGCCAGCAGGACAATAGCGGGAGCCCCCTGGGAGCAGTACTTC
CASRTIAGAPWEQYF
>NA|TRBV7-8|TRBJ2-6|NA
TGTGCCAGCAGAAACACCAGGGACTCTGGGGCCAACGTCCTGACTTTC
CASRNTRDSGANVLTF
>NA|TRBV30|TRBJ1-2|NA
TGTGCCTGGAGCCCCGGGGACTCTTATGGCTACACCTTC
CAWSPGDSYGYTF
>NA|TRBV29-1|TRBJ1-2|NA
TGCAGCGTTGTTGAAGGGTCCTATGGCTACACCTTC
CSVVEGSYGYTF
>NA|TRBV6-5|TRBJ2-5|NA
TGTGCCAGCACCCTAACGGGCGCAGAGACCCAGTACTTC
CASTLTGAETQYF
>TRBD1|TRBV6-5|TRBJ2-5|NA
TGTGCCAGCAGCTATACCAGGGGGCGGACAGAGACCCAGTACTTC
CASSYTRGRTETQYF
>NA|TRBV9|TRBJ2-5|NA
TGTGCCAGCAGCTACGCGGGAGAGACCCAGTACTTC
CASSYAGETQYF